The source of this TCR beta chain is a study of prognosis after radiotherapy for stage I lung cancer. Study at large: Radiotherapy: SBRT, 3 to 5 fractions, biologically effective dose at least 100 Gy.

Germline V gene sequence: CDR1 MNHNS, CDR2 SASEGT. Trimming removed 11 bases from V and 8 bases from J; junction bases left unmatched: 12. The CDR3 has 13 residues. Multiplex PCR in two rounds served to amplify TCR beta CDR3 from genomic DNA. Every TRBV and TRBJ gene had its own specific primer in first-round PCR. TCRdb re-called the multiplex PCR reads through MiXCR, storing one row per CDR3 protein. The sample lists 8,000 to 9,000 distinct CDR3 sequences; approximately 60% were seen once. Findings and caveats of the study: In patients who developed distant metastases, Shannon entropy measured after stereotactic body radiation therapy was lower, and baseline Shannon entropy was not associated with metastases.

In its sample, this clonotype is medium-sized. Its antigen remains unknown. This chain connects TRBV6-1 to TRBJ2-1; 7 positions match TRBD2. This clonotype was obtained from a donor older than 45 with non-small cell lung cancer. The source material was PBMCs, sampled before or after stereotactic body radiation therapy (not recorded which). CDR3 sequence: CAGRTSNVHEQFF. CDR3 nucleotides: TGTGCCGGACGGACTAGTAACGTCCATGAGCAGTTCTTC.